This T cell receptor beta chain emerged from a study of blood T cell repertoires in COVID-19. As for the study in general: Sources were T cells, B-cell-depleted T cells, or PBMCs; the material itself was cDNA or gDNA.

Germline CDR1 MNHEY, CDR2 SVGAGI. V shed 8 bases and J shed 1 base, with 14 bases lying between them. The CDR3 extends over 15 amino acids. Produced via immunoSEQ multiplex PCR; TCRdb's table is partial and in-frame only. The sample includes approximately 270,000 clones, approximately 88% of them seen just once. The rearrangement joins TRBV6-5 to TRBJ2-2; maybe TRBD2 (5 bases). This TCR derives from a woman aged 30 to 39 with COVID-19, enrolled during active disease. Specimen: peripheral blood. The chain's CDR3 is CASLHGLVNTGELFF. CDR3 nucleotides: TGTGCCAGCCTACATGGACTGGTGAACACCGGGGAGCTGTTTTTT.